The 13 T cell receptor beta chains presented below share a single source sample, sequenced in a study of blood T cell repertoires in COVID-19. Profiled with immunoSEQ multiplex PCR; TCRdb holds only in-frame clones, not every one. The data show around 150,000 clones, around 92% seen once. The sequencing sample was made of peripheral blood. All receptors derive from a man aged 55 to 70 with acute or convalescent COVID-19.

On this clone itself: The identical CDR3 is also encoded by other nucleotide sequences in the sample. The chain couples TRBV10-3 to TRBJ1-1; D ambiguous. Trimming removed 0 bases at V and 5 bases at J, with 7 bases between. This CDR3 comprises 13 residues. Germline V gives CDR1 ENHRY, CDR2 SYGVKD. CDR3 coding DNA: TGTGCCATCAGTGAGTCAGGAGGGACTGAAGCTTTCTTT. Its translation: CAISESGGTEAFF.

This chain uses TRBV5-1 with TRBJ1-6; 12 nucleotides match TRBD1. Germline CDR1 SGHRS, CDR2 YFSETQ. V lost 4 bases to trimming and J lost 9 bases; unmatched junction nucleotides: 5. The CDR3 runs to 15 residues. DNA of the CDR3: TGCGCCAGCAGCGGGGACAGGGGGCTCGGTTCACCCCTCCACTTT. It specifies CASSGDRGLGSPLHF.

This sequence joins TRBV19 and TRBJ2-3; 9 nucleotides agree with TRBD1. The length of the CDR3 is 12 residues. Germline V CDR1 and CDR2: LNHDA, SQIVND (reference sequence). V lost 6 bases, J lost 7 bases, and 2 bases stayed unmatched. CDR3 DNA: TGTGCCAGTAGCGACAGGGGGTATACGCAGTATTTT. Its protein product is CASSDRGYTQYF. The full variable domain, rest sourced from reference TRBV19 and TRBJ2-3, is DGGITQSPKYLFRKEGQNVTLSCEQNLNHDAMYWYRQDPGQGLRLIYYSQIVNDFQKGDIAEGYSVSREKKESFPLTVTSAQKNPTAFYLCASSDRGYTQYFGPGTRLTVL.

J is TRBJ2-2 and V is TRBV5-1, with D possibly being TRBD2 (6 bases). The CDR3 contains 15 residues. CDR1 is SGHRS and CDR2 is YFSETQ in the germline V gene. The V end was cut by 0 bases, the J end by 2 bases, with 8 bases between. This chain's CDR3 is CASSLVSGNTGELFF. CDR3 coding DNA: TGCGCCAGCAGCTTGGTTAGCGGAAACACCGGGGAGCTGTTTTTT.

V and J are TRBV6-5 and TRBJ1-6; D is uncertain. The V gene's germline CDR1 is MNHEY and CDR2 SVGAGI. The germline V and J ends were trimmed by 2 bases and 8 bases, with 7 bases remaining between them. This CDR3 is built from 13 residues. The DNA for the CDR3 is TGTGCCAGCAGTTACAACTCGGATTCACCCCTCCACTTT. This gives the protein CASSYNSDSPLHF.

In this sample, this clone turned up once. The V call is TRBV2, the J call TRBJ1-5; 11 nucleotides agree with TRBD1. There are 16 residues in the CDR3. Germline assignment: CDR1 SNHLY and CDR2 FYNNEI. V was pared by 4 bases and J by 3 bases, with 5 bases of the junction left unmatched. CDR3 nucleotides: TGTGCCAGCAGTGGGACAGGGGGCGAATACAATCAGCCCCAGCATTTT. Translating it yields CASSGTGGEYNQPQHF.

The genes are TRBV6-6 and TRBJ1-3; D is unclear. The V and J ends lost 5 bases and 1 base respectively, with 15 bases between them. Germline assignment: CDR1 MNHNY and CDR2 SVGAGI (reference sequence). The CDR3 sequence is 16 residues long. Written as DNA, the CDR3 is TGTGCCAGCAGTCTACCGGGTACTTTATCTGGAAACACCATATATTTT. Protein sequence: CASSLPGTLSGNTIYF.

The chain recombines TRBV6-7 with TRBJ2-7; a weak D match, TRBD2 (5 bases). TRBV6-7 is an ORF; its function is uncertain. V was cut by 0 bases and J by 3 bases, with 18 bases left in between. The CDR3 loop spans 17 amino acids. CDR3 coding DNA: TGTGCCAGCAGTTACTCGATATGTTTCACGGGAATCTACGAGCAGTACTTC. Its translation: CASSYSICFTGIYEQYF.

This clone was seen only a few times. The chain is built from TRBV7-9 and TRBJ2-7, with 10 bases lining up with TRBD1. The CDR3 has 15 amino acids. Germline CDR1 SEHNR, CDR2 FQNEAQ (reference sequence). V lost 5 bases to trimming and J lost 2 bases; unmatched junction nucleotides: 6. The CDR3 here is CASSDRDRGTYEQYF. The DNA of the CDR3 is TGTGCCAGCAGCGACCGGGACAGGGGAACCTACGAGCAGTACTTC.

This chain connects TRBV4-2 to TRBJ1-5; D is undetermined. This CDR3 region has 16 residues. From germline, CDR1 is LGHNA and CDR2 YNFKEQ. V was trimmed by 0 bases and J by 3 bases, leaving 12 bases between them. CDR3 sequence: CASSQDTQRYNQPQHF. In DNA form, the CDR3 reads TGTGCCAGCAGCCAAGATACGCAACGGTACAATCAGCCCCAGCATTTT.

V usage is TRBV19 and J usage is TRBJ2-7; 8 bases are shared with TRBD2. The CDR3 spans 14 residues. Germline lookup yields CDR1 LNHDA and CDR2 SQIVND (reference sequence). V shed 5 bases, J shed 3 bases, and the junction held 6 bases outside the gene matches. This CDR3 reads CASSSGGGFYEQYF. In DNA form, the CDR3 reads TGTGCCAGTAGTTCCGGGGGGGGTTTCTACGAGCAGTACTTC.

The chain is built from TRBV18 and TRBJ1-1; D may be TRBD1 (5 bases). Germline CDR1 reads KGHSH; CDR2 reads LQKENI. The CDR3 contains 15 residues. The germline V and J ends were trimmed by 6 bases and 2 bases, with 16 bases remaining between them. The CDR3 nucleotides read TGTGCCAGCTCCACCGGGGCGGGGAGCAACACTGAAGCTTTCTTT. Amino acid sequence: CASSTGAGSNTEAFF.

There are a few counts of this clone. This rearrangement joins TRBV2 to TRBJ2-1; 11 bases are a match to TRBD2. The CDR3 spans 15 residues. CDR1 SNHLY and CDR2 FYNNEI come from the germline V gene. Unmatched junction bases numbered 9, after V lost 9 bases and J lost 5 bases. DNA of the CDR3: TGTGCCAGTCGCGAGCCTAGCGGGGGGAACAATGAGCAGTTCTTC. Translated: CASREPSGGNNEQFF. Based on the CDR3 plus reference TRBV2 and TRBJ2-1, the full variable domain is EPEVTQTPSHQVTQMGQEVILRCVPISNHLYFYWYRQILGQKVEFLVSFYNNEISEKSEIFDDQFSVERPDGSNFTLKIRSTKLEDSAMYFCASREPSGGNNEQFFGPGTRLTVL.